The rows below give T cell receptor beta chains drawn from one sample of a study of shared clonotypes between healthy human individuals. Some clones are missing from TCRdb's copy, which holds only in-frame ones; the method was immunoSEQ multiplex PCR. The sample shows roughly 1,500,000 clones, approximately 98.5% of them seen only once. Specimen: naive CD4+ T cells sorted from blood. The origin of the receptors is a man aged 25-40 years in good health. CDR3s include the opening cysteine and the closing phenylalanine or tryptophan. A D gene is named only where the DNA matches it firmly. Not all rows give a size; the values are once, few, many and, for expanded clones, a class.

V gene,J gene,D gene,clone size,CDR3 protein,CDR3 DNA
TRBV30,TRBJ2-3,TRBD2,-,CAWSRTPSGRASDTQYF,TGTGCCTGGAGTCGCACACCTAGCGGGAGGGCCTCAGATACGCAGTATTTT
TRBV5-6,TRBJ2-3,-,-,CASSLSDTQYF,TGTGCCAGCAGCTTGTCCGATACGCAGTATTTT
TRBV7-6,TRBJ2-2,-,-,CASSLKEGGELFF,TGTGCCAGCAGCTTAAAGGAGGGCGGGGAGCTGTTTTTT
TRBV28,TRBJ1-2,-,-,CASSPIYEGLRRDGYTF,TGTGCCAGCAGTCCCATTTATGAGGGCCTCAGACGGGATGGCTACACCTTC
TRBV5-4,TRBJ2-7,TRBD2,-,CASSLLAGGSYEQYF,TGTGCCAGCAGCTTACTAGCGGGAGGGTCCTACGAGCAGTACTTC
TRBV2,TRBJ1-5,-,-,CASRETVASNQPQHF,TGTGCCAGCAGGGAGACAGTGGCGAGCAATCAGCCCCAGCATTTT
TRBV19,TRBJ2-3,-,-,CASGTASPDTQYF,TGTGCCAGCGGCACAGCATCCCCAGATACGCAGTATTTT
TRBV14,TRBJ2-5,-,-,CASSREETQYF,TGTGCCAGCAGCCGCGAAGAGACCCAGTACTTC
TRBV19,TRBJ2-5,TRBD2,-,CASSAGVFVETQYF,TGTGCCAGTAGTGCGGGAGTTTTTGTGGAGACCCAGTACTTC
TRBV10-3,TRBJ2-7,-,-,CAISRQGPSYEQYF,TGTGCCATCAGTAGACAAGGGCCGAGCTACGAGCAGTACTTC
TRBV28,TRBJ2-3,TRBD2,once,CASSGMGGEGLAGIWSRTDTQYF,TGTGCCAGCAGTGGAATGGGTGGGGAGGGACTAGCGGGAATCTGGTCTAGGACAGATACGCAGTATTTT
TRBV9,TRBJ1-4,-,-,CASSVDPTNEKLFF,TGTGCCAGCAGCGTTGACCCAACTAATGAAAAACTGTTTTTT